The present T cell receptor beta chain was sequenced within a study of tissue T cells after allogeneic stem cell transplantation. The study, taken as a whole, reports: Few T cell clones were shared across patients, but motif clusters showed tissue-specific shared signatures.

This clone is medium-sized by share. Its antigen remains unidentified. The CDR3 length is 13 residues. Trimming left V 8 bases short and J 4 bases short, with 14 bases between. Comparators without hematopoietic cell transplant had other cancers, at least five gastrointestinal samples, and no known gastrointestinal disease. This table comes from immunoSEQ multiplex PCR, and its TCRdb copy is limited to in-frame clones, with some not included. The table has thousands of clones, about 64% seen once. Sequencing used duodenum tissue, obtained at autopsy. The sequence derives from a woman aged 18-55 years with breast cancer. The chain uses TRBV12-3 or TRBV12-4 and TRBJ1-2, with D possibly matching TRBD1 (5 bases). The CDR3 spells CASSLDSSYGYTF. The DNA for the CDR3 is TGTGCCAGCTCCTTAGACAGTTCCTATGGCTACACCTTC.